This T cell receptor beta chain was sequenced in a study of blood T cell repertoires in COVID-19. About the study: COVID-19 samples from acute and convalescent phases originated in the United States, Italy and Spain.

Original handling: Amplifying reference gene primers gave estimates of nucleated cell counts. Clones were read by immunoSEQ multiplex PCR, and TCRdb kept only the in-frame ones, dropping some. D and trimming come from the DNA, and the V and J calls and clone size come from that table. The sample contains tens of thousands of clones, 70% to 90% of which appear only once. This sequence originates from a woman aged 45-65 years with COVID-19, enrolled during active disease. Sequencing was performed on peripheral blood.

CDR3 in DNA: TGTGCCAGCAGTTTTATGCCTACAGGGGGCAATGGCTACACCTTC. Translation gives CASSFMPTGGNGYTF. This sequence joins TRBV28 and TRBJ1-2; TRBD1 matches at 9 bases. J gave up 6 bases and V 3 bases, and 8 bases lay outside the gene matches. This CDR3 contains 15 residues. Germline CDR1 is MDHEN and CDR2 is SYDVKM.